A single sample is the source of the 30 T cell receptor beta chains below, sequenced in a study of blood T cell repertoires in COVID-19. Using immunoSEQ multiplex PCR, the repertoire was profiled, and TCRdb retains in-frame clones only, with some absent. This table holds about 370,000 clones, over 85% found once. Sequencing was performed on PBMCs or T cells enriched from blood (not recorded which). These receptors were obtained from a woman aged 25 to 39 who had recovered from COVID-19.

The gene calls are TRBV27 and TRBJ1-1; D perhaps matches TRBD1 (5 bases). Germline V gene lookup returns CDR1 MNHEY and CDR2 SMNVEV (reference sequence). Trimming cost V 0 bases and J 6 bases, with 20 bases left between them. The CDR3 is 17 amino acids. The CDR3 DNA sequence: TGTGCCAGCAGTTTATCCCCCTCGACAGACTTTATATCTGAAGCTTTCTTT. This encodes CASSLSPSTDFISEAFF.

This clone has only one observation. This rearrangement joins TRBV6-5 to TRBJ1-1; D might be TRBD1 (5 bases). Germline values: CDR1 MNHEY, CDR2 SVGAGI. Deletions cut 5 bases from V and 2 bases from J, with 12 bases between. The CDR3 has 14 amino acids. The chain's CDR3 is CASSRKTVNTEAFF. CDR3 DNA: TGTGCCAGCAGTCGGAAGACAGTTAACACTGAAGCTTTCTTT.

The chain links TRBV7-9 to TRBJ1-1; D is unclear. This CDR3 has 13 amino acids. Germline CDR1 and CDR2: SEHNR and FQNEAQ (reference sequence). Trimming took off 1 base at V and 1 base at J, with 4 bases between the two ends. CDR3: CASSLGRNTEAFF. The CDR3 bases are TGTGCCAGCAGCTTAGGCAGGAACACTGAAGCTTTCTTT.

This chain links TRBV7-9 with TRBJ2-7; D might be TRBD2 (5 bases). The CDR3 contains 15 residues. In germline, CDR1 is SEHNR, CDR2 FQNEAQ (reference sequence). V was pared by 1 base and J by 1 base, with 11 bases between. In DNA form, the CDR3 reads TGTGCCAGCAGCTTAGTATCCGGGGTTTCCTACGAGCAGTACTTC. This gives the protein CASSLVSGVSYEQYF.

This CDR3 reads CASSLGAGGSYNEQFF. DNA of the CDR3: TGTGCCAGCAGCTTAGGAGCGGGAGGGTCCTACAATGAGCAGTTCTTC. The V and J genes are TRBV7-6 and TRBJ2-1; 10 bases line up with TRBD2. Germline loops: CDR1 SGHVS, CDR2 FNYEAQ. The CDR3 consists of 16 residues. Trimming cost V 1 base and J 1 base; bases outside gene matches: 1.

The rearrangement joins TRBV5-1 to TRBJ1-1; 7 bases are a match to TRBD1. Unmatched junction bases numbered 5, after V lost 3 bases and J lost 3 bases. Germline CDR1 SGHRS, CDR2 YFSETQ. This CDR3 is built from 14 residues. CDR3 DNA sequence: TGCGCCAGCAGCTGGGGACAGACTTACACTGAAGCTTTCTTT. Translating it yields CASSWGQTYTEAFF.

This rearrangement joins TRBV3-1 (or the pseudogene TRBV3-2) to TRBJ1-2; D possibly corresponds to TRBD1 (6 bases). V dropped 2 bases and J dropped 2 bases, with 12 bases sitting between them. The CDR3 has 15 residues. The germline gives CDR1 LGHDT, CDR2 YNNKEL (reference sequence). The CDR3 DNA sequence: TGTGCCAGCAGCCAACTGACAGGATTGAACTATGGCTACACCTTC. The encoded protein is CASSQLTGLNYGYTF.

The rearrangement uses TRBV5-8 and TRBJ2-3; 9 nucleotides match TRBD2. The CDR3 sequence is 15 residues long. The germline V gene encodes CDR1 SGHTS and CDR2 YDEGEE. V lost 2 bases to trimming and J lost 0 bases; unmatched junction nucleotides: 1. The CDR3 sequence is CASSLSGRSTDTQYF. The CDR3 DNA is TGTGCCAGCAGCTTAAGCGGGAGGAGCACAGATACGCAGTATTTT. The full variable domain, with the rest looked up from reference TRBV5-8 and TRBJ2-3, is EAGVTQSPTHLIKTRGQQATLRCSPISGHTSVYWYQQALGLGLQFLLWYDEGEERNRGNFPPRFSGRQFPNYSSELNVNALELEDSALYLCASSLSGRSTDTQYFGPGTRLTVL.

Only a few counts were recorded for this clone. This chain joins TRBV7-9 and TRBJ1-1; D uncertain. The CDR3 consists of 15 residues. Germline-derived CDR1 and CDR2 are SEHNR and FQNEAQ (reference sequence). Between the trimmed V and J ends, which lost 1 base and 0 bases, there was a span of 9 bases. The CDR3 spells CASSLDGHMNTEAFF. The DNA of the CDR3 is TGTGCCAGCAGCTTAGATGGGCATATGAACACTGAAGCTTTCTTT. The full variable domain, completed using reference TRBV7-9 and TRBJ1-1, is DTGVSQNPRHKITKRGQNVTFRCDPISEHNRLYWYRQTLGQGPEFLTYFQNEAQLEKSRLLSDRFSAERPKGSFSTLEIQRTEQGDSAMYLCASSLDGHMNTEAFFGQGTRLTVV.

V usage is TRBV27 and J usage is TRBJ1-2, with TRBD1 matching over 12 bases. CDR1 is MNHEY and CDR2 is SMNVEV in the germline V gene (reference sequence). The CDR3 loop spans 17 amino acids. V shed 4 bases, J shed 0 bases, and the junction held 6 bases outside the gene matches. CDR3 residues: CASSSWDRGLSNYGYTF. The CDR3 bases are TGTGCCAGCAGTTCCTGGGACAGGGGGCTCTCTAACTATGGCTACACCTTC.

The CDR3 here is CASSLKGRLHNEQFF. The DNA of the CDR3 is TGTGCCAGCAGCTTAAAAGGGAGACTACACAATGAGCAGTTCTTC. The chain has TRBV11-1 and TRBJ2-1; maybe TRBD2 (5 bases). The ends were cut back, 2 bases at V and 5 bases at J, with 13 bases in the middle. The CDR3 is 15 amino acids. The germline V gene has CDR1 SGHAT and CDR2 FQDESV (reference sequence).

This clone was counted between two and nine times. V gene TRBV30 combines with J gene TRBJ2-1; no clear D. Germline loops: CDR1 GTSNPN, CDR2 SVGIG (reference sequence). V was cut by 3 bases and J by 5 bases, with 17 bases left in between. The CDR3 has 15 residues. The DNA of the CDR3 is TGTGCCTGGAGCCCCTCTACGCTTGTCCACAATGAGCAGTTCTTC. Protein: CAWSPSTLVHNEQFF.

The V and J genes are TRBV4-1 and TRBJ2-5; D unclear. Germline V gene data show CDR1 as MGHRA and CDR2 as YSYEKL. Trimming pared 1 base from V and 5 bases from J, leaving 11 bases between. The CDR3 spans 14 residues. The CDR3 DNA reads as TGCGCCAGCAGCCAAGTTTTCTCCGGGGAGACCCAGTACTTC. It is translated as CASSQVFSGETQYF.

The chain uses TRBV2 and TRBJ2-5, with D perhaps matching TRBD1 (6 bases). The CDR3 is 13 amino acids. Germline values: CDR1 SNHLY, CDR2 FYNNEI. V dropped 1 base and J dropped 8 bases, with 11 bases sitting between them. The CDR3 protein is CASSEVEQGTQYF. The CDR3 DNA sequence: TGTGCCAGCAGTGAAGTGGAACAGGGCACCCAGTACTTC.

The chain carries TRBV6-5 and TRBJ1-5; 7 bases line up with TRBD1. The V gene end was trimmed by 6 bases and the J gene end by 3 bases; junction bases not matched to a gene: 8. Germline CDR1 MNHEY, CDR2 SVGAGI. This CDR3 has 15 amino acids. The CDR3 sequence is CASSADRDPNQPQHF. Here the CDR3 DNA reads TGTGCCAGCAGCGCCGACAGGGACCCCAATCAGCCCCAGCATTTT.

J is TRBJ1-1 and V is TRBV30; D gene uncertain. The CDR3 is 13 residues long. The germline V gene has CDR1 GTSNPN and CDR2 SVGIG (reference sequence). V dropped 1 base and J dropped 0 bases, with 6 bases sitting between them. DNA for the CDR3: TGTGCCTGGAGTGAAGCTCTGAACACTGAAGCTTTCTTT. It yields the protein CAWSEALNTEAFF.

This clone came up a few times. This rearrangement joins TRBV29-1 to TRBJ2-2; D is unresolved. Trimming removed 5 bases at V and 4 bases at J, with 8 bases between. This CDR3 comprises 12 residues. Germline V gene lookup returns CDR1 SQVTM and CDR2 ANQGSEA. CDR3 in amino acids: CSVLSGTGELFF. CDR3 nucleotides: TGCAGCGTTCTATCCGGCACCGGGGAGCTGTTTTTT.

The chain carries TRBV30 and TRBJ2-1; TRBD1 might be the D (5 bases). With 1 base removed from V and 5 bases from J, the gap between germline ends came to 9 bases. This CDR3 is 13 amino acids long. Germline V gene sequence: CDR1 GTSNPN, CDR2 SVGIG (reference sequence). The CDR3: CAWSEDKNNEQFF. DNA for the CDR3: TGTGCCTGGAGTGAGGACAAGAACAATGAGCAGTTCTTC.

This clone was counted a few times. This chain links TRBV7-9 with TRBJ1-5, with a tentative D call TRBD1 (5 bases). The V and J ends lost 3 bases and 4 bases respectively, with 13 bases between them. The CDR3 is 15 residues long. CDR1 SEHNR and CDR2 FQNEAQ come from the germline V gene (reference sequence). For the CDR3, the DNA is TGTGCCAGCAGCTTCAGTCAGGGAGGAAATCAGCCCCAGCATTTT. Translated: CASSFSQGGNQPQHF.

This clone was counted only a few times. The rearrangement links TRBV6-5 to TRBJ2-2; no firm D call. This CDR3 contains 12 residues. CDR1 is MNHEY, CDR2 SVGAGI, per germline. Trimming took 7 bases from V and 6 from J, leaving 9 bases between them. CDR3 residues: CASNQSPGELFF. The DNA of the CDR3 is TGTGCCAGCAATCAGTCCCCCGGGGAGCTGTTTTTT.

The rearrangement links TRBV6-5 to TRBJ2-1, with TRBD2 as a possible D gene (6 bases). The V end lost 4 bases, the J end lost 8 bases, and 15 bases lay between the germline ends. Germline V gene sequence: CDR1 MNHEY, CDR2 SVGAGI. The CDR3 spans 14 residues. DNA for the CDR3: TGTGCCAGCAGTTCTCTGACTAGTCGGCATGAGCAGTTCTTC. This sequence encodes CASSSLTSRHEQFF.

This chain uses TRBV7-3 with TRBJ1-1, with a weak D call TRBD1 (5 bases). This CDR3 is built from 13 residues. The V and J ends lost 4 bases and 4 bases respectively, with 10 bases between them. The germline V gene has CDR1 SGHTA and CDR2 FQGTGA. The CDR3 coding sequence is TGTGCCAGCAGCTCGGGGGGATCCACTGAAGCTTTCTTT. It yields the protein CASSSGGSTEAFF.

The V call is TRBV5-1, the J call TRBJ2-2; D possibly corresponds to TRBD1 (6 bases). CDR3 length: 15 residues. From germline, CDR1 is SGHRS and CDR2 YFSETQ. V lost 3 bases and J 1 base, leaving 10 bases between the germline ends. The CDR3 here is CASSSQGLNTGELFF. DNA for the CDR3: TGCGCCAGCAGCTCACAGGGCCTGAACACCGGGGAGCTGTTTTTT.

This clone showed up just a few times. The V gene is TRBV4-1, the J gene TRBJ1-2; TRBD1 might be the D (5 bases). The CDR3 extends over 15 amino acids. The germline gives CDR1 MGHRA, CDR2 YSYEKL. V lost 3 bases, J lost 2 bases, and 13 bases lay in between. CDR3 protein: CASSQGGLLNYGYTF. As DNA, the CDR3 is TGCGCCAGCAGCCAGGGGGGACTCTTGAACTATGGCTACACCTTC.

This clone was counted once. J is TRBJ1-1 and V is TRBV14; D possibly corresponds to TRBD1 (6 bases). Per the germline V gene, CDR1 is SGHDN and CDR2 is FVKESK. Trimming took off 1 base at V and 6 bases at J, with 9 bases between the two ends. The CDR3 sequence is 13 residues long. Here the CDR3 DNA reads TGTGCCAGCAGCCAAGGGCCAGGGGCTGAAGCTTTCTTT. Protein product: CASSQGPGAEAFF.

The V gene is TRBV7-9, the J gene TRBJ1-4, with D possibly TRBD1 on 5 matching bases. Germline CDR1 and CDR2: SEHNR and FQNEAQ (reference sequence). V lost 5 bases, J lost 7 bases, and 14 bases lay in between. The CDR3 is 14 residues long. DNA of the CDR3: TGTGCCAGCAGCCGCCTGCGGGGGGGTGAAAAACTGTTTTTT. Residues: CASSRLRGGEKLFF.

This clone was detected only once. The V gene is TRBV7-3, the J gene TRBJ2-2; 9 bases are shared with TRBD2. The V gene end was trimmed by 5 bases and the J gene end by 3 bases; junction bases not matched to a gene: 10. Looked up from germline, CDR1 is SGHTA and CDR2 is FQGTGA. The CDR3 is 17 amino acids. CDR3 loop: CASSPGSGGRHTGELFF. The CDR3 DNA is TGTGCCAGCAGCCCCGGAAGCGGGGGGAGGCACACCGGGGAGCTGTTTTTT.

This chain connects TRBV5-8 to TRBJ2-4; no clear D gene. The V gene's germline CDR1 is SGHTS and CDR2 YDEGEE. Trimming pared 1 base from V and 6 bases from J, leaving 8 bases between. The length of the CDR3 is 13 residues. The CDR3 bases are TGTGCCAGCAGCTTGCGCGGCAGAAACATTCAGTACTTC. The encoded protein is CASSLRGRNIQYF.

The chain joins TRBV7-8 to TRBJ1-3; TRBD1 aligns across 8 bases. Germline trimming cut 7 bases from V and 2 bases from J; bases unmatched to any gene: 7. In germline, CDR1 is SGHVS, CDR2 FQNEAQ. This CDR3 has 15 amino acids. CDR3 DNA: TGTGCCAGCACCCCGGACAGGGTGGCTGGAAACACCATATATTTT. It is translated as CASTPDRVAGNTIYF. The entire variable domain, with the rest obtained from reference TRBV7-8 and TRBJ1-3, is as follows: GAGVSQSPRYKVAKRGQDVALRCDPISGHVSLFWYQQALGQGPEFLTYFQNEAQLDKSGLPSDRFFAERPEGSVSTLKIQRTQQEDSAVYLCASTPDRVAGNTIYFGEGSWLTVV.

This sequence joins TRBV9 and TRBJ2-1, with 7 bases aligning to TRBD1. Germline CDR1 is SGDLS and CDR2 is YYNGEE. Trimming took 0 bases from V and 1 from J; bases not matched to a gene: 1. This CDR3 region has 15 residues. The DNA of the CDR3 is TGTGCCAGCAGCGTAGGGACAGGATCCTACAATGAGCAGTTCTTC. Encoded protein: CASSVGTGSYNEQFF.